This T cell receptor (beta chain) is from a study of vaccination effects on CD4 cells after COVID-19. General observations from the study: There was only 1 of 255 vaccine-induced clones in healthy vaccinees that cross-reacted with common cold coronaviruses.

The germline CDR1 and CDR2 sequences are SGHTA and FQGNSA. Trimming pared 0 bases from V and 1 base from J, leaving 13 bases between. This CDR3 has 17 residues. In the case of this clone: No antigen is known for it.

Generated by immunoSEQ multiplex PCR, the TCRdb table keeps only in-frame clones and is missing some. This repertoire shows under 40,000 clones, approximately 84% found once; its top ten account for 2%. ViraFEST expansion of antigen-specific CD4+ T cells with viral peptide pools preceded sequencing. Subsequent to a culture period of 10 days, CD4+ T cells were isolated. Participants each got two BNT162b2 or mRNA-1273 vaccine doses. They grew a few million PBMC in each well, adding about 10 IU/ml IL-2 and about 10 ug/ml peptides. Half the medium was replaced with IL-2 medium on days 3 and 7. The sequence was obtained from a human donor who received a COVID-19 vaccine. Some clones in this sample may be carry-over from other donors' samples. The V call is TRBV7-2, the J call TRBJ2-1; D is possibly TRBD2 (6 bases). Sequenced material: CD4+ T cells from PBMCs cultured with HCoV-NL63 spike peptides, taken after COVID-19 vaccination. The CDR3 reads CASSLARLGSSYNEQFF. In DNA form, the CDR3 reads TGTGCCAGCAGCTTAGCCCGACTAGGGAGTTCCTACAATGAGCAGTTCTTC.